This TCR beta chain is from a study of blood T cell repertoires in COVID-19. Whole-study context: From the United States, Italy and Spain came samples of acute and convalescent COVID-19. Nucleic acid was either cDNA or gDNA, and it came from T cells, B-cell-depleted T cells, or PBMCs.

Original analysis: Estimation of nucleated cell counts was performed using reference gene primer amplification. Profiled with immunoSEQ multiplex PCR; TCRdb holds only in-frame clones, not every one. The D gene and trimming were derived from the DNA, and the V and J assignments and clone size from that table. Of approximately 110,000 clones in the sample, 85% are singletons; the top ten hold about 13%. The CDR3 is made up of 12 amino acids. CDR1 MNHEY and CDR2 SVGEGT come from the germline V gene. With 6 bases clipped from V and 8 bases from J, the junction kept 4 bases outside the gene matches. The sample was peripheral blood. The chain joins TRBV6-2 or TRBV6-3 to TRBJ2-1; TRBD1 aligns across 7 bases. The TCR comes from a human donor in a cohort sampled during active COVID-19. The CDR3 loop reads CASSQGVDEQFF. In DNA form, the CDR3 reads TGTGCCAGCAGCCAGGGGGTCGATGAGCAGTTCTTC.